Sequencing of this TCR beta chain was carried out in a study of T cell responses to AZD1222 COVID-19 vaccine. There are 18 residues in the CDR3. Germline-derived CDR1 and CDR2 are SGHAT and FQNNGV. With V trimmed by 4 bases and J by 0 bases, 6 bases remained unmatched. This clone was seen once. What it binds is unknown. Here immunoSEQ multiplex PCR was the method, and the copy in TCRdb shows in-frame clones only, minus some. Seen here are about 75,000 clones, approximately 88% observed once, and the top ten hold 9% to 10%. Study-wide points: The study reported that nearly half of spike-specific TCRs target unmutated variant regions. Spike-specific TCR depth and breadth grew after two AZD1222 doses.

This clonotype was sampled from an adult who received the MenACWY meningococcal vaccine as a control. This material consisted of peripheral blood, taken 28 days after the second dose of the MenACWY control vaccine. The chain joins TRBV11-2 to TRBJ2-1; 13 bases map to TRBD2. As DNA, the CDR3 is TGTGCCAGCAGCTATAGACTAGCGGGGGGACGCTCCTACAATGAGCAGTTCTTC. Its protein is CASSYRLAGGRSYNEQFF.